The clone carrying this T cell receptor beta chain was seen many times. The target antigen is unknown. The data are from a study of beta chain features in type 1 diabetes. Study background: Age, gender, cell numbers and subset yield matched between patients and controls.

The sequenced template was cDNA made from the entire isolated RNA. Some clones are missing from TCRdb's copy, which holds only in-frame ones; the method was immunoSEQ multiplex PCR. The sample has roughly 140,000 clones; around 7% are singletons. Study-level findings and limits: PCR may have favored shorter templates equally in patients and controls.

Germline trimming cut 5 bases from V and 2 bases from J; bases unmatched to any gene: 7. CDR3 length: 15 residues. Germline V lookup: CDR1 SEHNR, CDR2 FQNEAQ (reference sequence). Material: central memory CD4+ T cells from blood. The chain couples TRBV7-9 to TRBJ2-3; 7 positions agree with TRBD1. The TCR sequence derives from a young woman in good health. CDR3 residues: CASSQTGQNTDTQYF. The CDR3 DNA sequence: TGTGCCAGCAGCCAGACGGGACAGAACACAGATACGCAGTATTTT.